One sample yielded the 14 T cell receptor beta chains listed below, sequenced in a study of metastatic and nonmetastatic thyroid tumors. TCRdb used MiXCR to call clones anew from the PCR reads. This sample has about 19,000 clones, with around 25% found just once. Treatment of any kind had been given to no patient before thyroid surgery. Sequencing input: blood. The receptors shown here come from a male donor with papillary thyroid cancer or a benign thyroid nodule (not recorded which). Some clones in this sample may be carry-over from other donors' samples.

The genes are TRBV28 and TRBJ2-7; 9 positions agree with TRBD1. The CDR3 totals 13 residues. Germline CDR1 MDHEN, CDR2 SYDVKM. The V and J ends lost 6 bases and 7 bases, in that order; junction bases with no gene match: 7. CDR3 sequence: CASRLQGAGEQYF. CDR3 nucleotide sequence: TGTGCCAGCAGGCTACAGGGGGCGGGTGAGCAGTACTTC.

This chain links TRBV9 with TRBJ2-1; 7 bases align to TRBD2. V lost 5 bases and J lost 4; bases outside the gene matches: 9. The CDR3 is made up of 15 amino acids. Germline V lookup: CDR1 SGDLS, CDR2 YYNGEE. In DNA form, the CDR3 reads TGTGCCAGCAGTGTGGGGGGGACCCTATACAATGAGCAGTTCTTC. Translation gives CASSVGGTLYNEQFF.

This clone has a count of ten or more. The rearrangement joins TRBV7-9 to TRBJ2-3, with D unclear. Germline V gives CDR1 SEHNR, CDR2 FQNEAQ (reference sequence). This CDR3 is built from 16 residues. V was clipped by 5 bases and J by 2 bases, with 17 bases between them. In DNA form, the CDR3 reads TGTGCCAGCAGCCCGAGGACCCCACAGCTCACAGATACGCAGTATTTT. Its translation is CASSPRTPQLTDTQYF.

The V gene is TRBV6-1, the J gene TRBJ2-3; D ambiguous. The CDR3 runs 15 residues. Trimming shortened V by 6 bases and J by 0 bases, and 13 bases separated the two germline ends. Germline CDR1 and CDR2: MNHNS and SASEGT. The CDR3 region has the DNA TGTGCCAGCAGCGACGACTTCGACAGCACAGATACGCAGTATTTT. Translating gives CASSDDFDSTDTQYF.

The sample holds many counts of this clone. The rearrangement uses TRBV9 and TRBJ2-3; 7 bases agree with TRBD2. The CDR3 length is 14 residues. V was clipped by 0 bases and J by 4 bases; unmatched bases: 2. The germline CDR1 and CDR2 sequences are SGDLS and YYNGEE. The CDR3 sequence is CASSVGGGSDTQYF. Written as DNA, the CDR3 is TGTGCCAGCAGCGTAGGGGGGGGTTCAGATACGCAGTATTTT.

This clone is termed medium-sized. Here the CDR3 reads CASSMGWGRVTGELFF. CDR3 in DNA: TGTGCCAGTAGTATGGGTTGGGGCCGGGTCACCGGGGAGCTGTTTTTT. V and J are TRBV19 and TRBJ2-2; TRBD1 might be the D (5 bases). The CDR3 is made up of 16 amino acids. Trimming pared 3 bases from V and 4 bases from J, leaving 15 bases between. Germline loops: CDR1 LNHDA, CDR2 SQIVND (reference sequence).

The rearrangement links TRBV27 to TRBJ1-1; D is unclear. This CDR3 is built from 13 residues. The germline V gene encodes CDR1 MNHEY and CDR2 SMNVEV (reference sequence). V was trimmed by 0 bases and J by 6 bases, leaving 8 bases between them. The CDR3 nucleotides are TGTGCCAGCAGTTTATCGTGGGGTGCTGAAGCTTTCTTT. This encodes CASSLSWGAEAFF.

The genes are TRBV6-1 and TRBJ2-7; D is unresolved. The germline V gene has CDR1 MNHNS and CDR2 SASEGT. The CDR3 length is 16 residues. The V end lost 1 base, the J end lost 2 bases, and 15 bases lay between the germline ends. CDR3 protein: CASSEGARLGPYEQYF. As DNA, the CDR3 is TGTGCCAGCAGTGAAGGCGCTAGATTAGGTCCCTACGAGCAGTACTTC.

The chain uses TRBV12-3 or TRBV12-4 and TRBJ1-5, with D hard to call. V lost 8 bases, J lost 5 bases, and 16 bases lay in between. The CDR3 extends over 14 amino acids. CDR3 region: CASSLISSDQPQHF. DNA of the CDR3: TGTGCCAGCTCTCTTATAAGTTCGGATCAGCCCCAGCATTTT.

This clone has a handful of counts. The chain employs TRBV6-1 and TRBJ2-7; D unresolved. With 5 bases removed from V and 2 bases from J, the gap between germline ends came to 19 bases. The length of the CDR3 is 16 residues. Germline V lookup: CDR1 MNHNS, CDR2 SASEGT. The CDR3 sequence is CASSLGGYNEPYEQYF. The CDR3, as DNA: TGTGCCAGCAGTCTCGGCGGCTATAACGAACCCTACGAGCAGTACTTC.

This clone turned up a few times. J is TRBJ1-2 and V is TRBV6-6; the match to TRBD1 covers 9 bases. Looked up from germline, CDR1 is MNHNY and CDR2 is SVGAGI (reference sequence). CDR3 length equals 16 residues. With V trimmed by 0 bases and J by 6 bases, 8 bases remained unmatched. CDR3 region: CASSYSLRDRVDGYTF. CDR3 DNA sequence: TGTGCCAGCAGTTACTCCCTCCGGGACAGGGTTGATGGCTACACCTTC.

This clone was seen only a few times. V is TRBV27 and J is TRBJ2-2; the D gene is possibly TRBD1 (7 bases). Germline CDR1 MNHEY, CDR2 SMNVEV (reference sequence). The CDR3 loop spans 15 amino acids. Trimming left V 6 bases short and J 0 bases short, with 11 bases between. In DNA, the CDR3 is TGTGCCAGCAGATCCAGGGGGGCGAACACCGGGGAGCTGTTTTTT. Its translation is CASRSRGANTGELFF.

This clone has ten or more counts. The chain combines TRBV2 with TRBJ2-5; 13 positions agree with TRBD2. The V gene's germline CDR1 is SNHLY and CDR2 FYNNEI. This CDR3 comprises 16 residues. Losses at the gene ends were 8 bases for V and 3 bases for J; bases not matched to a gene: 9. CDR3 DNA sequence: TGTGCCAGCCGCCGACTAGCGGGGGGTCGTAAAGAGACCCAGTACTTC. It specifies CASRRLAGGRKETQYF.

This clone was seen only a few times. The rearrangement joins TRBV20-1 to TRBJ1-2, with 8 bases that match TRBD1. The CDR3 totals 16 residues. Per germline, CDR1 DFQATT and CDR2 SNEGSKA (reference sequence). Losses at the gene ends were 3 bases for V and 3 bases for J; bases not matched to a gene: 12. The CDR3 DNA reads TGCAGTGCTAGTCCCGGGACAGGAGGCCAATACTATGGCTACACCTTC. Protein product: CSASPGTGGQYYGYTF.